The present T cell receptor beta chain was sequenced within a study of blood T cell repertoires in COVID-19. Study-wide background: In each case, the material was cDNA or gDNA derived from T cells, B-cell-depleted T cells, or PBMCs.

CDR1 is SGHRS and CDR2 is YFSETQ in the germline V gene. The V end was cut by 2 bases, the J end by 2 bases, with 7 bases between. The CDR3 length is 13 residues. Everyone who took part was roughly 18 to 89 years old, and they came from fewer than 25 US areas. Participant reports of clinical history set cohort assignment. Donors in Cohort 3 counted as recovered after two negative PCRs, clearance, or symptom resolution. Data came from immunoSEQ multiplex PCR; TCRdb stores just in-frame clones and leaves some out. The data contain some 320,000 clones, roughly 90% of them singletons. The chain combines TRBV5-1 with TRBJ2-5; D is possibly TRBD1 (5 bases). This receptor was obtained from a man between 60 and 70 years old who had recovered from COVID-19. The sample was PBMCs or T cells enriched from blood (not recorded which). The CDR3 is CASSLGVQETQYF. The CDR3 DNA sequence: TGCGCCAGCAGCTTAGGGGTTCAAGAGACCCAGTACTTC.